This T cell receptor beta chain is from a study of CD8 T cells in ankylosing spondylitis. Study-level points and caveats: Characteristic of ankylosing spondylitis blood, it appeared, was a TCR beta motif comprising about 8 highly homologous variants. Those disease-linked clones were CD8+; they were also relatively rare in peripheral blood.

MiXCR, run by TCRdb on the 5' RACE reads, gives a single entry per CDR3 protein. This table holds 500,000 to 550,000 distinct CDR3 sequences, 12% found once. The CDR3 has 13 amino acids. The junction had 5 bases not matched to a gene; V was cut back by 5 bases and J by 6 bases. Germline loops: CDR1 SNHLY, CDR2 FYNNEI. This clonotype was seen a handful of times. Its antigen is not identified. The source is a male donor with ankylosing spondylitis. Material: blood, either unsorted or a sorted T cell fraction (not recorded which). V gene TRBV2 combines with J gene TRBJ2-5, with 8 nucleotides matching TRBD1. CDR3 loop: CASSPRTGKTQYF. CDR3 nucleotides: TGTGCCAGCAGTCCGCGGACAGGGAAGACCCAGTACTTC.